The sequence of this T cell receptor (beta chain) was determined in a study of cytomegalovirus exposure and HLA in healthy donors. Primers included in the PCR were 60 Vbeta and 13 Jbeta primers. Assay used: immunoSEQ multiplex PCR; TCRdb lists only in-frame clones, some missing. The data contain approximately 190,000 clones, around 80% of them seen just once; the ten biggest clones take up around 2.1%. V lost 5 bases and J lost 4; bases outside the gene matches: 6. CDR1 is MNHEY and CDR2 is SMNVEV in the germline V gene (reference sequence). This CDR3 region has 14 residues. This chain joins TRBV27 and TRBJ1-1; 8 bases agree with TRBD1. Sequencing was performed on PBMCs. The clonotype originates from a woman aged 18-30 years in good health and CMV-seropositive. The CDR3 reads CASSITGGVTEAFF. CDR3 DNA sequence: TGTGCCAGCAGTATTACAGGGGGGGTCACTGAAGCTTTCTTT.